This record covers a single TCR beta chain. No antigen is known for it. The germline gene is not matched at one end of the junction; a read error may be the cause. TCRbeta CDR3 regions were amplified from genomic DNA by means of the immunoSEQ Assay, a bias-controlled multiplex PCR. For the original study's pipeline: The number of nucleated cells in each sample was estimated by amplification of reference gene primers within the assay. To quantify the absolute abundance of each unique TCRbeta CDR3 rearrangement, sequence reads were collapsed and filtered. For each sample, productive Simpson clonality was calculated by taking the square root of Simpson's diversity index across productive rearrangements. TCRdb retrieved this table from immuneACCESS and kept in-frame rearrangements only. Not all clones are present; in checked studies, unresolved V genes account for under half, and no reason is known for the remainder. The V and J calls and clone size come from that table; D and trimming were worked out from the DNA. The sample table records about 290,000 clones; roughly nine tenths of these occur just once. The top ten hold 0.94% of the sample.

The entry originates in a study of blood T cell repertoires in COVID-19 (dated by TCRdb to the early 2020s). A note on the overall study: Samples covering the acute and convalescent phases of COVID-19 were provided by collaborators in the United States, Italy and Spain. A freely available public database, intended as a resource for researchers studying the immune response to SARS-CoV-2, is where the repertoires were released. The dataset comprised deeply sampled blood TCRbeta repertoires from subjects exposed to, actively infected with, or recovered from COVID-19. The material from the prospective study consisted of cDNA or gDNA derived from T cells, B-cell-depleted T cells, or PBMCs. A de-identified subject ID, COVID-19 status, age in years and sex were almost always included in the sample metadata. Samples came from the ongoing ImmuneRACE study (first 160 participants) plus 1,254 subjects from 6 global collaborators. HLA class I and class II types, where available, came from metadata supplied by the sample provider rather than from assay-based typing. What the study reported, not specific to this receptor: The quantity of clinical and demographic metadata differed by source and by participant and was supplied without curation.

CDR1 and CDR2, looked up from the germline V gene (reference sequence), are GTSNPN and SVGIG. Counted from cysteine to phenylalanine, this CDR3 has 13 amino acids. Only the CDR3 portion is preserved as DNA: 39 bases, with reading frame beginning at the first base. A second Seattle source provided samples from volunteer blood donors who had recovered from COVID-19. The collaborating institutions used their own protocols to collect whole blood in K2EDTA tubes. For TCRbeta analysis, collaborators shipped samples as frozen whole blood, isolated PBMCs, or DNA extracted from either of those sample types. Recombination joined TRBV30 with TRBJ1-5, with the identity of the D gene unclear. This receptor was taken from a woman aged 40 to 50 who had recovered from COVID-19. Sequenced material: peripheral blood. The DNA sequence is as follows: TGTGCCTGGAGTATCGATAGCAATCAGCCCCGGCATTTT. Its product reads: CAWSIDSNQPRHF.